The clone carrying this TCR beta chain was seen more than once but under ten times. Germline lookup yields CDR1 SGHKS and CDR2 YYEKEE (reference sequence). J was trimmed by 2 bases and V by 1 base; bases with no gene match: 8. CDR3 length equals 17 residues. The entry originates in a study of blood T cell repertoires in COVID-19. Across the whole study: PBMCs, B-cell-depleted T cells, or T cells provided the cDNA or gDNA that made up the material.

Per the study methods: Amplifying reference gene primers gave estimates of nucleated cell counts. The method was immunoSEQ multiplex PCR; TCRdb's version includes in-frame clones alone and lacks a portion of them. V and J calls plus clone size are reproduced from that table; the DNA served to infer D and trimming. The sample yields about 260,000 clones, around 84% seen once. This study enrolled people aged about 18 to 100 from roughly 22 US geographic areas. The specimen sequenced was PBMCs or T cells enriched from blood (not recorded which). The chain links TRBV5-5 to TRBJ2-1; 8 nucleotides line up with TRBD2. The clonotype originates from a man aged 25-40 years with acute COVID-19. The CDR3 spells CASSLLGTGGAYNEQFF. As DNA, the CDR3 is TGTGCCAGCAGCTTGCTGGGAACGGGGGGGGCCTACAATGAGCAGTTCTTC. Drawing the rest from reference TRBV5-5 and TRBJ2-1, the complete variable domain is DAGVTQSPTHLIKTRGQQVTLRCSPISGHKSVSWYQQVLGQGPQFIFQYYEKEERGRGNFPDRFSARQFPNYSSELNVNALLLGDSALYLCASSLLGTGGAYNEQFFGPGTRLTVL.